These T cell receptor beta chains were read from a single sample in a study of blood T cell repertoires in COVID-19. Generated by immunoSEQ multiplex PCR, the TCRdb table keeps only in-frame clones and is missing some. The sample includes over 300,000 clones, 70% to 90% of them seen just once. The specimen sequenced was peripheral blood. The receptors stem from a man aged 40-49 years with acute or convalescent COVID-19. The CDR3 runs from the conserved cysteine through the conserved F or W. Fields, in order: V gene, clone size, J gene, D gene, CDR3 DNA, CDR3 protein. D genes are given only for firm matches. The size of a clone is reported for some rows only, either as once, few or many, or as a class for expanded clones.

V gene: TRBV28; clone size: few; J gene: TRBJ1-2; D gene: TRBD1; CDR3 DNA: TGTGCCAGCAGAGGGACAGGGGGCGCGAGGGGCTACACCTTC; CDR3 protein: CASRGTGGARGYTF
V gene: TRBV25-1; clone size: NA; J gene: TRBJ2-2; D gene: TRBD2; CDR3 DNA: TGTGCCAGCATGCCTAGCGGGAGGCTTAAAAACACCGGGGAGCTGTTTTTT; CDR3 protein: CASMPSGRLKNTGELFF
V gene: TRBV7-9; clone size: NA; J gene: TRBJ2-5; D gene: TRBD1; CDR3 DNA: TGTGCCAGCAGCCTGGGACAGGGGAAAGAGACCCAGTACTTC; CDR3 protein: CASSLGQGKETQYF
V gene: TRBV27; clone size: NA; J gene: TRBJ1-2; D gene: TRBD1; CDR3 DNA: TGTGCCAGCAGCCCCGGGACAGGGGGCGGCTACACCTTC; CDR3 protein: CASSPGTGGGYTF
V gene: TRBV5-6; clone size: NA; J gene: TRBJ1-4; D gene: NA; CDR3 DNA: TGTGCCAGCAGCTTGGTCCCGCAGGGAGGTTTGGGAAAACTGTTTTTT; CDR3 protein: CASSLVPQGGLGKLFF
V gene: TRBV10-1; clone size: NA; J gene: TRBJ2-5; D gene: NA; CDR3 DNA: TGCGCCAGCAGTGACGGGGGTCCTCAAGAGACCCAGTACTTC; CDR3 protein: CASSDGGPQETQYF
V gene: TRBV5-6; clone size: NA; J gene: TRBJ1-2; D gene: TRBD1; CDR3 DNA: TGTGCCAGCAGCTCGGACAGGGGATCGGGAGGCTACACCTTC; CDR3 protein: CASSSDRGSGGYTF
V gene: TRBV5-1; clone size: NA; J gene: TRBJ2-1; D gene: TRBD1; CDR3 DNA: TGCGCCAGCAGCTTGGCCAGACAGGGCTACAATGAGCAGTTCTTC; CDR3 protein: CASSLARQGYNEQFF
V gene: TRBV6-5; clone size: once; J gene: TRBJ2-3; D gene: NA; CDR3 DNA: TGTGCCAGCAGTTCCCAACCTGGCACGCAGTATTTT; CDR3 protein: CASSSQPGTQYF
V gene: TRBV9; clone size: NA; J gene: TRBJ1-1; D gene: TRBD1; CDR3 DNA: TGTGCCAGCAGCGGAGGGACAGGGGGGGGCACTGAAGCTTTCTTT; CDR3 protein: CASSGGTGGGTEAFF
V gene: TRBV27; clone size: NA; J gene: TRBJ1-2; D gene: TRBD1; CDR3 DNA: TGTGCCAGCAGGCGACAGGGTGGGGACGGGGGCTACACCTTC; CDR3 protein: CASRRQGGDGGYTF
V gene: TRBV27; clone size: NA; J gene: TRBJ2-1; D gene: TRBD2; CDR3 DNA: TGTGCCAGCAGTCGTCCCGGGACTAGCGCAAATGAGCAGTTCTTC; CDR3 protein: CASSRPGTSANEQFF
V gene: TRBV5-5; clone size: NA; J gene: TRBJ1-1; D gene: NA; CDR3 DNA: TGTGCCAGCAGCTTGGCCCCCTCCGGGGAAGCTTTCTTT; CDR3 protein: CASSLAPSGEAFF
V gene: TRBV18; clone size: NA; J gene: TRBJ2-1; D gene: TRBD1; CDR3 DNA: TGTGCCAGCTCACCTTCACAGGGGGTCTACAATGAGCAGTTCTTC; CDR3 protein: CASSPSQGVYNEQFF
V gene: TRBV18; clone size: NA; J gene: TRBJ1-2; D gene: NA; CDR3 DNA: TGTGCCAGCTCACCAAACGGGGTCCATGATGGCTACACCTTC; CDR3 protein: CASSPNGVHDGYTF
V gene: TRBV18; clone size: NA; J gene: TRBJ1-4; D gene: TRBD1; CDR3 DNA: TGTGCCAGCTCACGGGACAGGGGGCCCTCTAATGAAAAACTGTTTTTT; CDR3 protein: CASSRDRGPSNEKLFF
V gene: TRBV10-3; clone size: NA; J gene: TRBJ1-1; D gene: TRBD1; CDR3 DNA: TGTGCCATCAGTGCCGACTCGGACAGGGGCACTGAAGCTTTCTTT; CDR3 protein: CAISADSDRGTEAFF
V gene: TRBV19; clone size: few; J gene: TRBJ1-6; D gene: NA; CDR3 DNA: TGTGCCAGTAAAGGACTGAGCTCCTATAATTCACCCCTCCACTTT; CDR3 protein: CASKGLSSYNSPLHF